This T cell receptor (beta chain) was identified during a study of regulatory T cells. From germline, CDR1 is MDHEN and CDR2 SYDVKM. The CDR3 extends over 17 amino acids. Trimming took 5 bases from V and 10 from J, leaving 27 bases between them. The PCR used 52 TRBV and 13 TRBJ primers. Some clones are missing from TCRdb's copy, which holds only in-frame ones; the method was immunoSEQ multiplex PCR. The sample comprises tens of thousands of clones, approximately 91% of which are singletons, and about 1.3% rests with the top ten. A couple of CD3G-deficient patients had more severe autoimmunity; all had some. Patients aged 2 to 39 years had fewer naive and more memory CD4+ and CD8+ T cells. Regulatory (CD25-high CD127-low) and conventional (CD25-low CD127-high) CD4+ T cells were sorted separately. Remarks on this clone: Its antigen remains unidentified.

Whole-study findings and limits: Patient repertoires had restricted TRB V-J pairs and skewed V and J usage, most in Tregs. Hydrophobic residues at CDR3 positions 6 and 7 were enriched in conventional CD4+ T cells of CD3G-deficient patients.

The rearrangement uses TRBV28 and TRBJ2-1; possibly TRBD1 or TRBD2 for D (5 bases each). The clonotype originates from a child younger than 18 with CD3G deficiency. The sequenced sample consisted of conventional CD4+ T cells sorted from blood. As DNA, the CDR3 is TGTGCCAGCAGTGCGGGCCTGGGGCGGTACGGCAATGTAGAGCAGTTCTTC. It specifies CASSAGLGRYGNVEQFF.